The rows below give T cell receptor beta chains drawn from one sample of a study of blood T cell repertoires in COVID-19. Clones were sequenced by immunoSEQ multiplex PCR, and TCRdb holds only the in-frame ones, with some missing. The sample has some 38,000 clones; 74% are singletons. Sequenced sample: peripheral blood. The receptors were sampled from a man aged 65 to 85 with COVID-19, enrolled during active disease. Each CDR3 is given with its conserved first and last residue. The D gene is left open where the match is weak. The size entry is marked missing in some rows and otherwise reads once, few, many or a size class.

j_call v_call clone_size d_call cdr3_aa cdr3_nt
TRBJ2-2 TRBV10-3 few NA CAISERGDQNTGELFF TGTGCCATCAGTGAGCGCGGGGACCAAAACACCGGGGAGCTGTTTTTT
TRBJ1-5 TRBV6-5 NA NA CASSPDRRDQPQHF TGTGCCAGCAGCCCAGACAGGAGAGATCAGCCCCAGCATTTT
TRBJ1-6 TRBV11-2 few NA CASSFRPDLNSPLHF TGTGCCAGCAGCTTTCGTCCCGATCTAAATTCACCCCTCCACTTT
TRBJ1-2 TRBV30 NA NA CAWSTPGGPNYGYTF TGTGCCTGGAGTACCCCAGGAGGGCCTAACTATGGCTACACCTTC
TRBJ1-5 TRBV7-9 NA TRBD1 CASSFGQGLQPQHF TGTGCCAGCAGCTTCGGACAGGGATTACAGCCCCAGCATTTT
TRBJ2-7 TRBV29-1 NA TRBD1 CSAGTDFYEQYF TGCAGCGCCGGGACAGACTTCTACGAGCAGTACTTC
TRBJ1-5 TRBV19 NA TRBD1 CASQTGRYGPQHF TGTGCCAGTCAGACAGGGCGGTATGGGCCCCAGCATTTT
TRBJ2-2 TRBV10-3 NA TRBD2 CAIRSWTSTGELFF TGTGCCATCAGAAGCTGGACTAGCACCGGGGAGCTGTTTTTT
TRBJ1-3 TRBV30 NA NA CAWSVTVTSGNTIYF TGTGCCTGGAGTGTAACAGTGACCTCTGGAAACACCATATATTTT
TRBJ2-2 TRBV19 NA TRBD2 CASTLAGTTGELFF TGTGCCAGCACCTTAGCGGGAACGACCGGGGAGCTGTTTTTT
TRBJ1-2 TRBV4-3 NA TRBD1 CASSQDPGQIYGYTF TGCGCCAGCAGCCAAGACCCGGGACAGATCTATGGCTACACCTTC
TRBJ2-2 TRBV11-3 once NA CASAGHDTGELFF TGTGCCAGCGCAGGACACGACACCGGGGAGCTGTTTTTT
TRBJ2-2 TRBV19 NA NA CATRQGEVTGELFF TGTGCCACCAGGCAGGGGGAGGTCACCGGGGAGCTGTTTTTT
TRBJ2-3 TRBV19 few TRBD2 CASSFGLAGTSDTQYF TGTGCCAGTAGTTTTGGACTAGCGGGGACCTCAGATACGCAGTATTTT
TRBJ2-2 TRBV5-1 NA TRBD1 CASSPLTGGSTGELFF TGCGCCAGCAGCCCCTTGACAGGGGGTTCCACCGGGGAGCTGTTTTTT
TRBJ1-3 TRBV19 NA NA CATKAASSGNTIYF TGTGCCACTAAGGCGGCGAGCTCTGGAAACACCATATATTTT
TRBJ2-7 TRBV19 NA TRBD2 CASSDGRIGSYEQYF TGTGCCAGTAGTGACGGGAGGATAGGCTCCTACGAGCAGTACTTC
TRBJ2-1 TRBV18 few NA CASSSDNEQFF TGTGCCAGCTCATCCGACAATGAGCAGTTCTTC
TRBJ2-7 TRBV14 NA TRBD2 CASSLGLAREQYF TGTGCCAGCAGCCTGGGACTAGCGCGCGAGCAGTACTTC
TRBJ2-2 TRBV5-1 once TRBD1 CASSSGQGKRELFF TGCGCCAGCAGCTCGGGACAGGGAAAGAGGGAGCTGTTTTTT